This TCR beta chain was observed in a study of blood T cell repertoires in COVID-19. For the study at large: Samples of COVID-19 (acute and convalescent) were obtained from the United States, Italy and Spain. T cells, B-cell-depleted T cells, or PBMCs provided the cDNA or gDNA that served as material.

V was shortened by 2 bases and J by 3 bases, with 8 bases between the two germline ends. From germline, CDR1 is SGHRS and CDR2 YFSETQ. The CDR3 loop spans 13 amino acids. Regarding this clone: Other DNA sequences from this sample encode an identical CDR3 as well.

Authors' methods: Reference gene primer amplification gave estimated nucleated cell counts. Method: immunoSEQ multiplex PCR; TCRdb's copy keeps in-frame clones and lacks some. That table gives V, J and clone size, and the DNA gave D and trimming. The sample contains under 300,000 clones, approximately 80% of which appear only once. The sequence was obtained from a woman aged 18-29 years with acute or convalescent COVID-19. The rearrangement uses TRBV5-1 and TRBJ1-2, with TRBD1 as a possible D gene (6 bases). Sequencing was done on a sample of peripheral blood. The CDR3: CASSLQGDYGYTF. CDR3 nucleotides: TGCGCCAGCAGCTTACAGGGAGACTATGGCTACACCTTC.